Below, 10 T cell receptor beta chains from the same sample are listed, as sequenced in a study of human T cells and chemical hapten exposure. Time point meaning: patch test 1, 2 weeks after DPC sensitization. The treatment was: therapeutic diphenylcyclopropenone sensitization with weekly scalp DPC. TCRdb itself ran the RACE reads through MiXCR, one entry per CDR3 protein. This sample has 300,000 to 450,000 distinct CDR3 sequences; roughly 4.8% occur once, and the top ten carry 2% to 2.5%. Sequenced material: whole blood, taken in connection with sensitization to the hapten diphenylcyclopropenone (DPC). Receptors originate from a woman aged 45-65 years with alopecia areata. Some clones in this sample may be carry-over from other donors' samples.

This clonotype was detected ten times or more. The chain is built from TRBV5-1 and TRBJ1-6, with unresolved D. Germline V lookup: CDR1 SGHRS, CDR2 YFSETQ. Trimming took off 0 bases at V and 7 bases at J, with 8 bases between the two ends. The length of the CDR3 is 14 residues. For the CDR3, the DNA is TGCGCCAGCAGCTTGGATCGATCCAATTCACCCCTCCACTTT. It specifies CASSLDRSNSPLHF.

The rearrangement links TRBV6-5 to TRBJ1-2, with D possibly matching TRBD1 (6 bases). CDR3 size: 13 residues. Germline CDR1 MNHEY, CDR2 SVGAGI. V dropped 0 bases and J dropped 7 bases, with 9 bases sitting between them. The CDR3 is CASSYSGGSGYTF. The CDR3 DNA sequence: TGTGCCAGCAGTTACTCAGGGGGTTCTGGCTACACCTTC.

This clonotype has just a few counts. The V gene is TRBV20-1, the J gene TRBJ2-3, with D perhaps matching TRBD2 (5 bases). Germline V gene sequence: CDR1 DFQATT, CDR2 SNEGSKA (reference sequence). The V and J ends lost 1 base and 7 bases respectively, with 12 bases between them. CDR3 length: 13 residues. This chain's CDR3 is CSARVGHGNTQYF. The CDR3 DNA follows: TGCAGTGCTAGAGTAGGCCACGGGAATACGCAGTATTTT.

The sample holds many counts of this clonotype. In DNA form, the CDR3 reads TGCAGCGTTGACGGCGGTTACACAGATACGCAGTATTTT. It codes for CSVDGGYTDTQYF. This chain links TRBV29-1 with TRBJ2-3; the D is unclear. CDR3 length: 13 residues. Germline V CDR1 and CDR2: SQVTM, ANQGSEA. V gave up 3 bases and J gave up 2 bases, with 9 bases separating them.

This clonotype occurred a few times. V gene TRBV7-9 combines with J gene TRBJ2-5; the D gene is possibly TRBD2 (6 bases). CDR1 is SEHNR, CDR2 FQNEAQ, per germline (reference sequence). The CDR3 sequence is 16 residues long. Trimming took off 6 bases at V and 7 bases at J, with 24 bases between the two ends. CDR3 coding DNA: TGTGCCAGCAGGGTCGGGGGAGGAGGACTTGCTGGGACCCAGTACTTC. Its translation is CASRVGGGGLAGTQYF.

J is TRBJ2-3 and V is TRBV24-1, with TRBD2 matching 14 bases. The CDR3 sequence is 17 residues long. V dropped 4 bases and J dropped 8; count of bases not matched to a gene: 10. The germline V gene encodes CDR1 KGHDR and CDR2 SFDVKD. The CDR3 DNA is TGTGCCACCAGTGAGGGGACTAGCGGGAGAAGTCTAGTTACGCAGTATTTT. Translating it yields CATSEGTSGRSLVTQYF.

This clonotype was observed a few times. The CDR3 is CASSYSPRLGTEAFF. Here the CDR3 DNA reads TGTGCCAGCAGTTACTCTCCCCGCCTGGGCACTGAAGCTTTCTTT. This chain uses TRBV6-5 with TRBJ1-1; the D is unclear. V dropped 0 bases and J dropped 4 bases, with 12 bases sitting between them. This CDR3 contains 15 residues. Germline V gene lookup returns CDR1 MNHEY and CDR2 SVGAGI.

This clonotype was picked up a small number of times. The chain uses TRBV4-3 and TRBJ2-7; D not resolved. The CDR3 totals 13 residues. V lost 2 bases, J lost 5 bases, and 10 bases lay in between. CDR1 is LGHNA and CDR2 is YSLEER in the germline V gene. The CDR3 bases are TGCGCCAGCAGCCAAACCCTCAGGAACGAGCAGTACTTC. Residues: CASSQTLRNEQYF.

A few counts support this clonotype. This chain uses TRBV6-1 with TRBJ2-6; 9 bases match TRBD2. Germline V CDR1 and CDR2: MNHNS, SASEGT. The CDR3 totals 20 residues. V shed 3 bases, J shed 2 bases, and the junction held 14 bases outside the gene matches. CDR3 in amino acids: CASSDSPWLAGSPGANVLTF. As DNA, the CDR3 is TGTGCCAGCAGTGATTCTCCTTGGCTAGCGGGGTCCCCTGGGGCCAACGTCCTGACTTTC.

This clonotype appeared many times. The chain couples TRBV7-9 to TRBJ2-3; D uncertain. CDR1 SEHNR and CDR2 FQNEAQ come from the germline V gene (reference sequence). The length of the CDR3 is 10 residues. Trimming pared 8 bases from V and 6 bases from J, leaving 6 bases between. The CDR3 reads CASSRDTQYF. CDR3 sequence (DNA): TGTGCCAGCTCCCGGGATACGCAGTATTTT.